This TCR beta chain was profiled in a study of cytomegalovirus exposure and HLA in healthy donors. PCR employed 60 Vbeta and 13 Jbeta primers. Produced via immunoSEQ multiplex PCR; TCRdb's table is partial and in-frame only. The sample has roughly 120,000 clones, roughly 74% seen once. Study-level findings and limits: CMV serostatus stood as the only immune exposure information on hand. The authors listed 164 TCR beta chains as cytomegalovirus-associated.

The germline V gene encodes CDR1 GTSNPN and CDR2 SVGIG (reference sequence). With V trimmed by 3 bases and J by 6 bases, 8 bases remained unmatched. This CDR3 spans 15 amino acids. Turning to this clone: No antigen is known for it.

This clonotype was obtained from a woman between 45 and 65 years old in good health and CMV-seropositive. Sample: PBMCs. The chain has TRBV30 and TRBJ2-1, with TRBD2 identical over 10 bases. CDR3 amino acids: CAWSAGTSEFNEQFF. The CDR3 DNA reads TGTGCCTGGAGCGCCGGGACTAGCGAGTTCAATGAGCAGTTCTTC.